This TCR beta chain was sequenced in a study of patients and donors after allogeneic stem cell transplantation. V lost 2 bases and J 3 bases, leaving 10 bases between the germline ends. CDR1 and CDR2 from the germline V gene are SGHAT and FQNNGV. This CDR3 has 14 amino acids. A single record per CDR3 protein comes from TCRdb applying MiXCR to the RT-PCR reads. This repertoire shows over 200,000 distinct CDR3 sequences, roughly two fifths found once; its top ten account for around a tenth. Only a few counts were recorded for this clonotype. Material: blood, either unsorted or a sorted T cell fraction (not recorded which). This clonotype was sampled from a human donor who was either an allogeneic HSCT recipient or a stem cell or donor lymphocyte infusion donor (not recorded which). It is not recorded whose cells these are; they may come from a transplant donor. The V and J genes are TRBV11-2 and TRBJ1-1; the D is unclear. CDR3 amino acids: CASSLRRAYTEAFF. CDR3 nucleotides: TGTGCCAGCAGCTTAAGGAGGGCATACACTGAAGCTTTCTTT. The full variable domain, completed using reference TRBV11-2 and TRBJ1-1, is EAGVAQSPRYKIIEKRQSVAFWCNPISGHATLYWYQQILGQGPKLLIQFQNNGVVDDSQLPKDRFSAERLKGVDSTLKIQPAKLEDSAVYLCASSLRRAYTEAFFGQGTRLTVV.